The source of this T cell receptor (beta chain) is a study of shared clonotypes between healthy human individuals. A note on this clone: What it recognizes is unknown.

Profiled with immunoSEQ multiplex PCR; TCRdb holds only in-frame clones, not every one. The data hold about 2 million clones, with 95% observed a single time. The study's findings and limits: Shared across a few donors were about 4.6% of the naive CD4 clonotypes. How much donors shared clonotypes was expected to be affected by sequencing depth.

This clonotype originated in a man aged 18 to 29 in good health. The specimen was naive CD4+ T cells sorted from blood. The subset is: CD45RA+ positively selected.

The chain's CDR3 is CASSLATSGGHEQFF. Here the CDR3 DNA reads TGCGCCAGCAGCTTGGCGACTAGCGGAGGTCATGAGCAGTTCTTC. The chain uses TRBV5-1 and TRBJ2-1, with 9 positions matching TRBD2. The CDR3 is made up of 15 amino acids. Trimming cost V 0 bases and J 8 bases; bases outside gene matches: 6. Germline lookup yields CDR1 SGHRS and CDR2 YFSETQ. The full variable domain, completed using reference TRBV5-1 and TRBJ2-1, is KAGVTQTPRYLIKTRGQQVTLSCSPISGHRSVSWYQQTPGQGLQFLFEYFSETQRNKGNFPGRFSGRQFSNSRSEMNVSTLELGDSALYLCASSLATSGGHEQFFGPGTRLTVL.